This entry lists 11 T cell receptor beta chains sequenced from one sample in a study of T-cell memory formation after mild COVID-19. TCRdb re-called the 5' RACE reads with MiXCR, one entry per CDR3 protein. This table holds 450,000 or so distinct CDR3 sequences, around a quarter found once. Input material: PBMCs or a T cell subset sorted from them (not recorded which). These receptor sequences come from an adult woman who had mild COVID-19 (a few samples of this study predate the infection). Cell type and time point are not known.

This clonotype was seen only a few times. The V call is TRBV6-5, the J call TRBJ2-1; 7 nucleotides agree with TRBD2. Unmatched junction bases numbered 15, after V lost 2 bases and J lost 5 bases. The germline V gene has CDR1 MNHEY and CDR2 SVGAGI. There are 18 residues in the CDR3. The CDR3 here is CASSYLQGFQRENNEQFF. Here the CDR3 DNA reads TGTGCCAGCAGTTACCTACAAGGGTTCCAGCGGGAAAACAATGAGCAGTTCTTC.

The gene calls are TRBV5-1 and TRBJ2-7; 8 bases line up with TRBD1. Germline values: CDR1 SGHRS, CDR2 YFSETQ. The CDR3 has 15 amino acids. The junction had 7 bases not matched to a gene; V was cut back by 3 bases and J by 2 bases. The CDR3 bases are TGCGCCAGCAGCTACGCCCGGACAGGGACCTACGAGCAGTACTTC. This sequence encodes CASSYARTGTYEQYF.

The chain links TRBV7-3 to TRBJ2-5; tentative D call: TRBD1 (5 bases). V lost 1 base and J lost 2, with 11 bases in between. The CDR3 consists of 15 residues. In germline, CDR1 is SGHTA, CDR2 FQGTGA. This chain's CDR3 is CASSLIPGPQETQYF. Written as DNA, the CDR3 is TGTGCCAGCAGCTTAATTCCAGGGCCACAAGAGACCCAGTACTTC.

This clonotype was recorded a few times. The rearrangement links TRBV15 to TRBJ1-1; no reliable D call. The length of the CDR3 is 13 residues. Trimming took 1 base from V and 1 from J, leaving 4 bases between them. CDR1 and CDR2 (germline): LNHNV, YYDKDF (reference sequence). CDR3 coding DNA: TGTGCCACCAGCAGAGGCCGGAACACTGAAGCTTTCTTT. As protein: CATSRGRNTEAFF. Full variable domain (missing parts from reference TRBV15 and TRBJ1-1): DAMVIQNPRYQVTQFGKPVTLSCSQTLNHNVMYWYQQKSSQAPKLLFHYYDKDFNNEADTPDNFQSRRPNTSFCFLDIRSPGLGDTAMYLCATSRGRNTEAFFGQGTRLTVV.

This clonotype was observed a few times. The V gene is TRBV5-1, the J gene TRBJ2-7; the D gene is possibly TRBD1 (6 bases). Germline CDR1 and CDR2: SGHRS and YFSETQ. The CDR3 covers 16 residues. Trimming removed 4 bases at V and 0 bases at J, with 17 bases between. The CDR3 DNA reads as TGCGCCAGCAGCCCTGCCGTGCAGGGGCCCTCCTACGAGCAGTACTTC. Protein: CASSPAVQGPSYEQYF.

There are a few counts of this clonotype. The rearrangement joins TRBV2 to TRBJ2-7, with 7 bases lining up with TRBD2. The CDR3 is made up of 14 amino acids. The V and J ends lost 7 bases and 3 bases, in that order; junction bases with no gene match: 9. CDR1 and CDR2 from the germline V gene are SNHLY and FYNNEI. CDR3 protein: CASTAGREGYEQYF. CDR3 DNA sequence: TGTGCCAGCACCGCAGGCAGGGAGGGCTACGAGCAGTACTTC.

On this clonotype: An end of the junction differs from the germline gene, which may be a read error. V and J are TRBV11-2 and TRBJ1-2; the D gene is possibly TRBD1 (5 bases). The CDR3 extends over 12 amino acids. CDR1 and CDR2 (germline): SGHAT, FQNNGV. The CDR3 reads CASSLTTTDILF. The CDR3 coding sequence is TGTGCCAGCAGCTTGACTACTACGGACATTCTCTTC.

V usage is TRBV7-9 and J usage is TRBJ2-3, with TRBD1 matching 10 bases. The junction had 5 bases not matched to a gene; V was cut back by 0 bases and J by 2 bases. This CDR3 is built from 17 residues. Germline CDR1 reads SEHNR; CDR2 reads FQNEAQ (reference sequence). DNA for the CDR3: TGTGCCAGCAGCTTAGCCCCGGGACAGGGGAACACAGATACGCAGTATTTT. Protein product: CASSLAPGQGNTDTQYF.

The V and J genes are TRBV5-6 and TRBJ1-3, with 7 bases lining up with TRBD1. This CDR3 is 20 amino acids long. The junction had 18 bases not matched to a gene; V was cut back by 3 bases and J by 0 bases. Germline V gene lookup returns CDR1 SGHDT and CDR2 YYEEEE. The DNA of the CDR3 is TGTGCCAGCAGCTCCCCACGATGGACAGGCCTCAGATCCTCTGGAAACACCATATATTTT. Protein sequence: CASSSPRWTGLRSSGNTIYF.

The chain joins TRBV6-6 to TRBJ2-1; weak D call: TRBD1 (5 bases). V was clipped by 2 bases and J by 7 bases, with 18 bases between them. Germline-derived CDR1 and CDR2 are MNHNY and SVGAGI (reference sequence). This CDR3 is 16 amino acids long. CDR3 DNA sequence: TGTGCCAGCAGTTACGTGGCCGGAGCAGGGCGGAATGAGCAGTTCTTC. Its translation: CASSYVAGAGRNEQFF.

The CDR3 coding sequence is TGCGCCAGCAGCCAAGAGGGCTGGTTCCAGGGGACATACAATGAGCAGTTCTTC. Protein sequence: CASSQEGWFQGTYNEQFF. V and J are TRBV4-3 and TRBJ2-1; D is possibly TRBD1 (6 bases). Germline-derived CDR1 and CDR2 are LGHNA and YSLEER. This CDR3 region has 18 residues. V shed 0 bases and J shed 4 bases, with 19 bases lying between them.